The 21 T cell receptor beta chains given below trace back to one sample, sequenced in a study of T cells in tuberculosis. Profiling relied on immunoSEQ multiplex PCR, and the TCRdb table lists in-frame clones only, not all of them. The sample holds about 20,000 clones, 85% to 90% seen once. Sequenced: PBMCs. The receptors come from a donor aged 5-35 years with latent tuberculosis or without tuberculosis infection.

V usage is TRBV7-9 and J usage is TRBJ2-5; 7 bases are a match to TRBD1. Germline V gene data show CDR1 as SEHNR and CDR2 as FQNEAQ (reference sequence). With 2 bases clipped from V and 1 base from J, the junction kept 4 bases outside the gene matches. The CDR3 loop spans 15 amino acids. The CDR3 DNA reads TGTGCCAGCAGCTTATCACGGACAGGCCAAGAGACCCAGTACTTC. Encoded protein: CASSLSRTGQETQYF.

The CDR3 DNA follows: TGCGCCAGCAGCGACCCGGGACAGGGGTTCTATACGCAGTATTTT. It is translated as CASSDPGQGFYTQYF. The chain links TRBV5-1 to TRBJ2-3; TRBD1 matches 10 bases. V lost 4 bases, J lost 7 bases, and 9 bases stayed unmatched. Germline V CDR1 and CDR2: SGHRS, YFSETQ. The CDR3 totals 15 residues. Combining the CDR3 with reference TRBV5-1 and TRBJ2-3 gives the whole variable domain KAGVTQTPRYLIKTRGQQVTLSCSPISGHRSVSWYQQTPGQGLQFLFEYFSETQRNKGNFPGRFSGRQFSNSRSEMNVSTLELGDSALYLCASSDPGQGFYTQYFGPGTRLTVL.

J is TRBJ2-2 and V is TRBV6-6; 11 bases map to TRBD2. This CDR3 has 13 amino acids. V lost 11 bases, J lost 7 bases, and 6 bases stayed unmatched. From germline, CDR1 is MNHNY and CDR2 SVGAGI (reference sequence). This CDR3 is CAAETSGIGELFF. In DNA, the CDR3 is TGTGCCGCAGAGACTAGCGGGATCGGGGAGCTGTTTTTT.

This rearrangement joins TRBV7-6 to TRBJ2-1, with 10 bases lining up with TRBD1. This CDR3 is built from 15 residues. Germline-derived CDR1 and CDR2 are SGHVS and FNYEAQ. The V segment lost 2 bases and the J segment 7 bases; nucleotides outside the gene matches: 5. The CDR3 region is CASSLRQGAGNEQFF. CDR3 DNA: TGTGCCAGCAGCTTAAGACAGGGGGCGGGGAATGAGCAGTTCTTC.

The rearrangement links TRBV19 to TRBJ2-1; D may be TRBD1 (7 bases). Trimming took off 7 bases at V and 9 bases at J, with 13 bases between the two ends. Germline V gene data show CDR1 as LNHDA and CDR2 as SQIVND (reference sequence). The CDR3 is made up of 12 amino acids. DNA of the CDR3: TGTGCCAGTATGGAGGGGGCGGGTGAGCAGTTCTTC. It codes for CASMEGAGEQFF.

This chain links TRBV2 with TRBJ2-3; D is unclear. Trimming took 7 bases from V and 2 from J, leaving 4 bases between them. Germline CDR1 is SNHLY and CDR2 is FYNNEI. The CDR3 consists of 11 residues. For the CDR3, the DNA is TGTGCCAGCACCTACACAGATACGCAGTATTTT. It is translated as CASTYTDTQYF.

The V gene is TRBV19, the J gene TRBJ1-2; no firm D call. The CDR3 is made up of 14 amino acids. Germline V gene data show CDR1 as LNHDA and CDR2 as SQIVND (reference sequence). The V gene lost 4 bases and the J gene lost 3 bases, with 12 bases spanning the gap. The CDR3 DNA follows: TGTGCCAGTAGTACGGAGTCCCTGGACTATGGCTACACCTTC. It translates to CASSTESLDYGYTF.

V gene TRBV27 combines with J gene TRBJ2-2; a possible D gene is TRBD1 (5 bases). V was clipped by 5 bases and J by 2 bases, with 18 bases between them. The CDR3 totals 17 residues. Germline-derived CDR1 and CDR2 are MNHEY and SMNVEV (reference sequence). The CDR3 loop reads CASSPHLQGSNTGELFF. The CDR3 bases are TGTGCCAGCAGTCCCCACCTGCAGGGCAGCAACACCGGGGAGCTGTTTTTT.

The J gene is TRBJ2-1, the V gene TRBV13; 9 bases align to TRBD1. The CDR3 runs to 15 residues. V lost 5 bases and J lost 8; bases outside the gene matches: 10. The germline V gene encodes CDR1 PRHDT and CDR2 FYEKMQ (reference sequence). The DNA for the CDR3 is TGTGCCAGCAGCCCCCTGACAGGGGGAGTACATGAGCAGTTCTTC. Protein: CASSPLTGGVHEQFF.

V is TRBV6-1 and J is TRBJ2-1, with 8 bases identical to TRBD1. The CDR3 is 13 residues long. CDR1 and CDR2 (germline): MNHNS, SASEGT. V lost 0 bases, J lost 13 bases, and 5 bases stayed unmatched. The CDR3 protein is CASSEAGQESQFF. CDR3 sequence (DNA): TGTGCCAGCAGTGAAGCGGGACAGGAGTCCCAGTTCTTC.

This rearrangement joins TRBV5-5 to TRBJ2-7; 7 bases line up with TRBD1. CDR3 length: 15 residues. Unmatched junction bases numbered 7, after V lost 4 bases and J lost 0 bases. Germline CDR1 SGHKS, CDR2 YYEKEE (reference sequence). CDR3: CASSQGVFGSYEQYF. The CDR3 DNA reads as TGTGCCAGCAGCCAGGGGGTCTTTGGCTCCTACGAGCAGTACTTC.

CDR3: CASSPDGGSYGYTF. In DNA form, the CDR3 reads TGCGCCAGCAGCCCGGACGGAGGTTCATATGGCTACACCTTC. The chain carries TRBV5-1 and TRBJ1-2; D call uncertain. The V end lost 4 bases, the J end lost 5 bases, and 15 bases lay between the germline ends. This CDR3 region has 14 residues. Per the germline V gene, CDR1 is SGHRS and CDR2 is YFSETQ. The full variable domain, completed using reference TRBV5-1 and TRBJ1-2, is KAGVTQTPRYLIKTRGQQVTLSCSPISGHRSVSWYQQTPGQGLQFLFEYFSETQRNKGNFPGRFSGRQFSNSRSEMNVSTLELGDSALYLCASSPDGGSYGYTFGSGTRLTVV.

The rearrangement uses TRBV2 and TRBJ1-5, with D unclear. Germline loops: CDR1 SNHLY, CDR2 FYNNEI. The CDR3 has 15 residues. V was trimmed by 1 base and J by 0 bases, leaving 7 bases between them. In DNA form, the CDR3 reads TGTGCCAGCAGTGAAGATCAGTATAGCAATCAGCCCCAGCATTTT. Translation gives CASSEDQYSNQPQHF.

The J gene is TRBJ2-1, the V gene TRBV7-2; the D gene is possibly TRBD2 (5 bases). The germline gives CDR1 SGHTA, CDR2 FQGNSA. This CDR3 region has 16 residues. V shed 0 bases and J shed 4 bases, with 13 bases lying between them. The CDR3 is CASSLARLAGYNEQFF. DNA of the CDR3: TGTGCCAGCAGCTTAGCGCGCCTAGCCGGATACAATGAGCAGTTCTTC.

This clone is a singleton in its sample. The genes are TRBV19 and TRBJ1-2; 11 positions match TRBD1. The CDR3 has 14 residues. Germline lookup yields CDR1 LNHDA and CDR2 SQIVND (reference sequence). V was pared by 10 bases and J by 4 bases, with 8 bases of the junction left unmatched. CDR3 coding DNA: TGTGCCACCTCGGACAGGGGGCCGGGCTATGGCTACACCTTC. Residues: CATSDRGPGYGYTF.

V and J are TRBV4-3 and TRBJ1-3; possible D gene TRBD1, 5 bases. Trimming left V 4 bases short and J 0 bases short, with 16 bases between. From germline, CDR1 is LGHNA and CDR2 YSLEER. The CDR3 covers 17 residues. The CDR3 region is CASSPTTGSFSGNTIYF. The CDR3 DNA reads as TGCGCCAGCAGCCCTACTACAGGCTCCTTCTCTGGAAACACCATATATTTT.

The rearrangement joins TRBV11-2 to TRBJ1-4; D may be TRBD1 (5 bases). Trimming shortened V by 5 bases and J by 4 bases, and 17 bases separated the two germline ends. There are 16 residues in the CDR3. Germline V gives CDR1 SGHAT, CDR2 FQNNGV. The CDR3 loop is CASSKGWGDGNEKLFF. CDR3 in DNA: TGTGCCAGCAGCAAGGGGTGGGGCGACGGTAATGAAAAACTGTTTTTT. Full variable domain (rest looked up from reference TRBV11-2 and TRBJ1-4): EAGVAQSPRYKIIEKRQSVAFWCNPISGHATLYWYQQILGQGPKLLIQFQNNGVVDDSQLPKDRFSAERLKGVDSTLKIQPAKLEDSAVYLCASSKGWGDGNEKLFFGSGTQLSVL.

This clone has only a few counts. The chain joins TRBV5-1 to TRBJ2-1, with TRBD2 matching 12 bases. CDR3 length: 15 residues. V lost 4 bases to trimming and J lost 5 bases; unmatched junction nucleotides: 4. Germline V gene data show CDR1 as SGHRS and CDR2 as YFSETQ. The DNA for the CDR3 is TGCGCCAGCAGCATACTAGCGGGGGGCCACAATGAGCAGTTCTTC. Residues: CASSILAGGHNEQFF.

The chain recombines TRBV10-3 with TRBJ1-1; 8 bases align to TRBD1. V trimming: 4 bases; J trimming: 10 bases; junction bases outside the gene matches: 5. CDR1 and CDR2 (germline): ENHRY, SYGVKD. The CDR3 runs 12 residues. CDR3 DNA: TGTGCCATCAGTGTTGACAGGGGAACAGCTTTCTTT. It is translated as CAISVDRGTAFF.

This chain links TRBV19 with TRBJ2-3; 9 bases are a match to TRBD1. Germline loops: CDR1 LNHDA, CDR2 SQIVND (reference sequence). J gave up 5 bases and V 5 bases, and 11 bases lay outside the gene matches. The CDR3 runs 16 residues. CDR3 DNA: TGTGCCAGTAGTGGGAACAGGGGGCGCCGAATAGATACGCAGTATTTT. Amino acid sequence: CASSGNRGRRIDTQYF.

CDR3 protein: CASSELGQANYGYTF. As DNA, the CDR3 is TGTGCCAGCAGTGAACTGGGACAGGCTAACTATGGCTACACCTTC. The chain links TRBV25-1 to TRBJ1-2; TRBD1 agrees at 8 bases. Trimming at V came to 2 bases and at J to 0 bases, leaving 2 bases not matched to a gene. The CDR3 runs to 15 residues. The germline gives CDR1 MGHDK, CDR2 SYGVNS.